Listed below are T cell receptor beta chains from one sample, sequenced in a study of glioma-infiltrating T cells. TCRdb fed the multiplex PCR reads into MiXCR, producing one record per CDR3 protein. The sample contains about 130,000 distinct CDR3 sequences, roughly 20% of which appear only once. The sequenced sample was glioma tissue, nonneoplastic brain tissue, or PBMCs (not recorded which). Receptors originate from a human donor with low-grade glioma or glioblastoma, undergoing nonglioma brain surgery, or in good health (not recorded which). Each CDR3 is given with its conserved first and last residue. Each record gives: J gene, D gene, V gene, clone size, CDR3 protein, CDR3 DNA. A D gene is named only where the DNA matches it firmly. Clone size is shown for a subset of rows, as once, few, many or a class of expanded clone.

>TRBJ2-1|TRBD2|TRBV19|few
CASSIDILPSGRGPNEQFF
TGTGCCAGTAGTATAGATATTCTACCTAGCGGGAGGGGACCTAATGAGCAGTTCTTC
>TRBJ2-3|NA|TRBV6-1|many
CASRTGPWEDTQYF
TGTGCCAGCAGGACCGGGCCATGGGAGGATACGCAGTATTTT
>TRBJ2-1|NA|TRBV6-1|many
CASSPPRDEQFF
TGTGCCAGCAGTCCACCCCGGGATGAGCAGTTCTTC
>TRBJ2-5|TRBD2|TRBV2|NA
CASSEIPMIAGVQGTQYF
TGTGCCAGCAGTGAAATCCCGATGATAGCGGGAGTCCAAGGGACCCAGTACTTC
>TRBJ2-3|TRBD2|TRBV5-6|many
CASSLGLAASTDTQYF
TGTGCCAGCAGCTTAGGACTAGCGGCCTCCACAGATACGCAGTATTTT
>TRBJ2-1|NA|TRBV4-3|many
CASSQVDYSYNEQFF
TGCGCCAGCAGCCAAGTCGATTACTCCTACAATGAGCAGTTCTTC
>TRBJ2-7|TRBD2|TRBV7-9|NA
CASSSGLASSSYKQYF
TGTGCCAGCAGCTCCGGACTAGCTTCTAGCTCCTACAAGCAGTACTTC
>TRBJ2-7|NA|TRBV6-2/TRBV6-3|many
CASSYGRGGEQYF
TGTGCCAGCAGTTACGGCAGGGGTGGCGAGCAGTACTTC
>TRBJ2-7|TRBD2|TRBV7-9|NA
CASGGDPYEQYF
TGTGCCAGCGGGGGGGATCCTTACGAGCAGTACTTC
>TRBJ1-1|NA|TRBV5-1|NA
CASSLTSPNTEAFF
TGCGCCAGCAGCTTGACGTCCCCGAACACTGAAGCTTTCTTT
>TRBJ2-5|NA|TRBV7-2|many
CASSQRGGETQYF
TGTGCCAGCAGCCAAAGGGGGGGAGAGACCCAGTACTTC
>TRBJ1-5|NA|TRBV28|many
CASTRGNQPQHF
TGTGCCAGCACCCGGGGTAATCAGCCCCAGCATTTT
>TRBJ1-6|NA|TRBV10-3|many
CAISSEASSPLHF
TGTGCCATCAGTTCGGAAGCCAGTTCACCCCTCCACTTT
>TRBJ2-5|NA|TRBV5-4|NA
CASSPYNRETQYF
TGTGCCAGCAGCCCATATAACAGGGAGACCCAGTACTTC
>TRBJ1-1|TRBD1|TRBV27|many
CASSHGQAFEAFF
TGTGCCAGCAGTCACGGACAGGCCTTTGAAGCTTTCTTT
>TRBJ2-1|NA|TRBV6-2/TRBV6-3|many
CASSYSKVHNEQFF
TGTGCCAGCAGTTACTCGAAAGTCCACAATGAGCAGTTCTTC
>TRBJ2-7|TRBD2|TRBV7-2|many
CASSRLAGAVEQYF
TGTGCCAGCAGTCGACTAGCGGGGGCTGTCGAGCAGTACTTC
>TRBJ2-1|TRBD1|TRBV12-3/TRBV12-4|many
CATMTGGGLYNEQFF
TGTGCCACAATGACAGGGGGTGGTCTATACAATGAGCAGTTCTTC
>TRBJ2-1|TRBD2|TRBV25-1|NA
CASSESGTSGRGSYNEQFF
TGTGCCAGCAGTGAGTCCGGGACTAGCGGGAGAGGCTCCTACAATGAGCAGTTCTTC
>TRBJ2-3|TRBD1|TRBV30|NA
CAWSAQGSGDTQYF
TGTGCCTGGAGTGCACAGGGGTCGGGAGATACGCAGTATTTT
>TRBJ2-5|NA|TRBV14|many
CASSLYVRARQETQYF
TGTGCCAGCAGCCTTTACGTTAGGGCAAGGCAAGAGACCCAGTACTTC
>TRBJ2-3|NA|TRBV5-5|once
CASSRDGSYTQYF
TGTGCCAGCAGCCGGGACGGGAGTTATACGCAGTATTTT
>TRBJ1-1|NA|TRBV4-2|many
CASSQAGGGNTEAFF
TGTGCCAGCAGCCAAGCCGGGGGGGGGAACACTGAAGCTTTCTTT
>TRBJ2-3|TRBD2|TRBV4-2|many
CASSQEFLAGGSDTQYF
TGTGCCAGCAGCCAAGAGTTCCTAGCGGGAGGGTCAGATACGCAGTATTTT
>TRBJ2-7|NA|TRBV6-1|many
CASRNGQTRTMEQYF
TGTGCCAGCAGAAACGGACAGACAAGAACGATGGAGCAGTACTTC
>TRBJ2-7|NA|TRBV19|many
CASSWADTYEQYF
TGTGCCAGTAGTTGGGCAGATACCTACGAGCAGTACTTC
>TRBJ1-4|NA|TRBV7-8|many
CATRGLGNEKLFF
TGTGCCACCCGGGGCTTAGGAAATGAAAAACTGTTTTTT
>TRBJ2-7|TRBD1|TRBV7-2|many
CASSTDRTGYYEQYF
TGTGCCAGCAGCACGGACAGGACGGGGTACTACGAGCAGTACTTC
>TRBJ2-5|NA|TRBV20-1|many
CSAPTTIETQYF
TGCAGTGCTCCGACTACGATAGAGACCCAGTACTTC
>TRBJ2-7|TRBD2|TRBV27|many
CASNTALSSGRINEQYF
TGTGCCAGCAATACCGCCTTATCTAGCGGGAGGATAAACGAGCAGTACTTC
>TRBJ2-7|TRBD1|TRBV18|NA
CASSPPVTGDYEQYF
TGTGCCAGCTCACCACCGGTGACAGGGGACTACGAGCAGTACTTC
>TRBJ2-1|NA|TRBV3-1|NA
CASSQDQEGREQFF
TGTGCCAGCAGCCAAGATCAGGAGGGGAGGGAGCAGTTCTTC
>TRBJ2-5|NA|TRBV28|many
CASSFPLISSETQYF
TGTGCCAGCAGTTTTCCATTAATCTCGTCGGAGACCCAGTACTTC
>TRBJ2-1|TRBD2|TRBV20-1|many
CSARDVLAGVIPSYNEQFF
TGCAGTGCTAGAGATGTCCTAGCGGGAGTGATTCCCTCCTACAATGAGCAGTTCTTC
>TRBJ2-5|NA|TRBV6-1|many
CASSPFVETQYF
TGTGCCAGCAGTCCGTTCGTAGAGACCCAGTACTTC
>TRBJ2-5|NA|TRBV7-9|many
CASSDRGGGRWETQYF
TGTGCCAGCAGCGACCGGGGAGGGGGCAGGTGGGAGACCCAGTACTTC
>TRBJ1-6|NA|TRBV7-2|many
CASSFTQKNSPLHF
TGTGCCAGCAGCTTCACACAAAAGAATTCACCCCTCCACTTT
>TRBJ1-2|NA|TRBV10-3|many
CAISARDDRSIYYGYTF
TGTGCCATCAGTGCCCGAGATGACAGATCGATCTACTATGGCTACACCTTC